One sample yielded the 23 T cell receptor beta chains listed below, sequenced in a study of T-cell memory formation after mild COVID-19. TCRdb fed the 5' RACE reads into MiXCR, producing one record per CDR3 protein. The table includes 350,000 to 450,000 distinct CDR3 sequences, around 27% detected once. Material for sequencing was PBMCs or a T cell subset sorted from them (not recorded which). The receptors were sampled from an adult woman who had mild COVID-19 (a few samples of this study predate the infection). Cell type and time point are not known.

This clonotype was counted between two and nine times. The J gene is TRBJ1-2, the V gene TRBV20-1, with a tentative D call TRBD1 (6 bases). V lost 6 bases, J lost 5 bases, and 25 bases lay in between. Looked up from germline, CDR1 is DFQATT and CDR2 is SNEGSKA (reference sequence). The CDR3 sequence is 16 residues long. In DNA form, the CDR3 reads TGCAGTGCCACCTCCAGGGATGGGGGCATGGAGTATGGCTACACCTTC. Translated, it gives CSATSRDGGMEYGYTF.

J is TRBJ2-7 and V is TRBV4-2, with D perhaps matching TRBD1 or TRBD2 (6 bases each). V was shortened by 2 bases and J by 5 bases, with 10 bases between the two germline ends. This CDR3 has 13 amino acids. Germline lookup yields CDR1 LGHNA and CDR2 YNFKEQ. Written as DNA, the CDR3 is TGTGCCAGCAGCCAATGGGGGGCCCACGAGCAGTACTTC. This translates into CASSQWGAHEQYF.

This clonotype occurred once. The rearrangement joins TRBV5-1 to TRBJ1-5; D not resolved. CDR3 length: 15 amino acids. The V gene's germline CDR1 is SGHRS and CDR2 YFSETQ. The V end lost 4 bases, the J end lost 4 bases, and 15 bases lay between the germline ends. The CDR3 reads CASSPTGRSNQPQHF. In nucleotides, the CDR3 is TGCGCCAGCAGCCCGACGGGTAGATCAAATCAGCCCCAGCATTTT.

This clonotype has just a few counts. The chain carries TRBV5-1 and TRBJ2-1, with D perhaps matching TRBD1 (5 bases). Germline CDR1 and CDR2: SGHRS and YFSETQ. V was trimmed by 4 bases and J by 3 bases, leaving 8 bases between them. There are 13 residues in the CDR3. The CDR3 loop is CASSGAYYNEQFF. The CDR3 DNA reads TGCGCCAGCAGCGGGGCGTACTACAATGAGCAGTTCTTC.

V and J are TRBV6-2 or TRBV6-3 and TRBJ2-5; D possibly uses TRBD1 or TRBD2 (7 bases each). In germline, CDR1 is MNHEY, CDR2 SVGEGT. The CDR3 length is 17 residues. V was clipped by 2 bases and J by 2 bases, with 18 bases between them. CDR3 loop: CASSYTAGQPLQETQYF. The CDR3, as DNA: TGTGCCAGCAGTTACACAGCGGGACAGCCTCTTCAAGAGACCCAGTACTTC.

The V and J genes are TRBV12-3 or TRBV12-4 and TRBJ1-2; 8 nucleotides line up with TRBD1. The CDR3 is 15 residues long. V shed 2 bases, J shed 6 bases, and the junction held 8 bases outside the gene matches. In nucleotides, the CDR3 is TGTGCCAGCAGTTTAAGTGGGACAGGATTTAATGGCTACACCTTC. Translating gives CASSLSGTGFNGYTF.

In this sample, this clonotype turned up a few times. The gene calls are TRBV25-1 and TRBJ2-7, with TRBD2 identical over 10 bases. Germline-derived CDR1 and CDR2 are MGHDK and SYGVNS. There are 14 residues in the CDR3. The trim removed 6 bases at V and 3 bases at J, leaving 5 bases unmatched. CDR3 amino acids: CASSASGGFYEQYF. CDR3 bases: TGTGCCAGCAGCGCTAGCGGGGGCTTCTACGAGCAGTACTTC.

The V and J genes are TRBV11-3 and TRBJ2-1, with a tentative D call TRBD2 (6 bases). V was trimmed by 1 base and J by 9 bases, leaving 16 bases between them. Germline V CDR1 and CDR2: SGHNT, YENEEA. The CDR3 has 15 residues. The CDR3, as DNA: TGTGCCAGCAGCTTAGTAAGCCTAGCGCAACTTGAGCAGTTCTTC. Protein: CASSLVSLAQLEQFF.

In this sample, this clonotype turned up a few times. The chain carries TRBV18 and TRBJ2-7; D unclear. Germline V gives CDR1 KGHSH, CDR2 LQKENI. Trimming removed 1 base from V and 6 bases from J, with 10 bases in between. The CDR3 sequence is 13 residues long. CDR3 protein: CASSPLPIREQYF. CDR3 bases: TGTGCCAGCTCACCACTTCCAATACGCGAGCAGTACTTC.

The rearrangement links TRBV14 to TRBJ2-7; unclear D gene. The V gene lost 0 bases and the J gene lost 1 base, with 7 bases spanning the gap. Germline values: CDR1 SGHDN, CDR2 FVKESK. The CDR3 has 14 residues. The CDR3 is CASSQEGQSYEQYF. Here the CDR3 DNA reads TGTGCCAGCAGCCAAGAAGGGCAGTCCTACGAGCAGTACTTC. Complete variable domain (other parts from reference TRBV14 and TRBJ2-7): EAGVTQFPSHSVIEKGQTVTLRCDPISGHDNLYWYRRVMGKEIKFLLHFVKESKQDESGMPNNRFLAERTGGTYSTLKVQPAELEDSGVYFCASSQEGQSYEQYFGPGTRLTVT.

The V gene is TRBV7-9, the J gene TRBJ1-4; D perhaps matches TRBD1 (6 bases). This CDR3 has 14 residues. V was pared by 5 bases and J by 4 bases, with 11 bases between. Looked up from germline, CDR1 is SEHNR and CDR2 is FQNEAQ (reference sequence). CDR3 loop: CASSSGQLNEKLFF. CDR3 sequence (DNA): TGTGCCAGCAGCAGTGGACAGCTTAATGAAAAACTGTTTTTT. Based on the CDR3 plus reference TRBV7-9 and TRBJ1-4, the full variable domain is DTGVSQNPRHKITKRGQNVTFRCDPISEHNRLYWYRQTLGQGPEFLTYFQNEAQLEKSRLLSDRFSAERPKGSFSTLEIQRTEQGDSAMYLCASSSGQLNEKLFFGSGTQLSVL.

The chain carries TRBV14 and TRBJ2-7, with TRBD1 as a possible D gene (6 bases). This CDR3 spans 17 amino acids. The V end lost 0 bases, the J end lost 0 bases, and 15 bases lay between the germline ends. Germline CDR1 is SGHDN and CDR2 is FVKESK. The CDR3 loop is CASSQELRGSSSYEQYF. DNA of the CDR3: TGTGCCAGCAGCCAAGAGTTAAGGGGGTCTAGCTCCTACGAGCAGTACTTC.

This clonotype has more than one count but fewer than ten. The gene calls are TRBV29-1 and TRBJ2-7; 8 bases agree with TRBD1. Losses at the gene ends were 5 bases for V and 1 base for J; bases not matched to a gene: 7. The V gene's germline CDR1 is SQVTM and CDR2 ANQGSEA. The CDR3 runs 14 residues. The CDR3, as DNA: TGCAGCGTTCAGGGCCGGGACAGGTCCTACGAGCAGTACTTC. It codes for CSVQGRDRSYEQYF.

The chain combines TRBV20-1 with TRBJ1-5; maybe TRBD1 (5 bases). The germline V gene has CDR1 DFQATT and CDR2 SNEGSKA (reference sequence). Trimming cost V 6 bases and J 7 bases, with 13 bases left between them. This CDR3 has 12 amino acids. The CDR3 is CSAPTDGQPQHF. In DNA, the CDR3 is TGCAGTGCGCCGACAGACGGGCAGCCCCAGCATTTT.

The chain carries TRBV12-3 or TRBV12-4 and TRBJ1-5, with D perhaps TRBD1 (6 bases). The CDR3 spans 14 residues. The V gene lost 2 bases and the J gene lost 3 bases, with 8 bases spanning the gap. The CDR3 DNA reads as TGTGCCAGCAGTTTATCAGGGGTCAATCAGCCCCAGCATTTT. Its protein is CASSLSGVNQPQHF.

This clonotype showed up just once. The chain links TRBV7-3 to TRBJ2-2; D might be TRBD1 (5 bases). CDR1 SGHTA and CDR2 FQGTGA come from the germline V gene. Trimming removed 8 bases from V and 6 bases from J, with 19 bases in between. CDR3 length equals 15 residues. CDR3 residues: CASGNMETDPGELFF. DNA of the CDR3: TGTGCCAGCGGTAATATGGAGACAGATCCCGGGGAGCTGTTTTTT.

The chain employs TRBV12-3 or TRBV12-4 and TRBJ1-2; TRBD1 is a possible D gene (5 bases). V was pared by 6 bases and J by 8 bases, with 16 bases between. The CDR3 sequence is 13 residues long. CDR3 sequence (DNA): TGTGCCAGCAGCGCAGGGCCCCGGAGGGGCTACACCTTC. The encoded protein is CASSAGPRRGYTF.

This clonotype was found a few times. The chain joins TRBV6-5 to TRBJ2-3; TRBD2 aligns across 13 bases. Looked up from germline, CDR1 is MNHEY and CDR2 is SVGAGI. Losses at the gene ends were 2 bases for V and 4 bases for J; bases not matched to a gene: 9. The CDR3 is 18 amino acids. The CDR3 is CASSYQGLAGVGPDTQYF. In DNA form, the CDR3 reads TGTGCCAGCAGTTACCAAGGACTAGCGGGGGTCGGCCCAGATACGCAGTATTTT.

V is TRBV24-1 and J is TRBJ2-3, with D possibly being TRBD1 (6 bases). Trimming left V 5 bases short and J 1 base short, with 12 bases between. Germline-derived CDR1 and CDR2 are KGHDR and SFDVKD. The CDR3 spans 15 residues. Here the CDR3 DNA reads TGTGCCACCAGTGGTAAAGGGGGACGCACAGATACGCAGTATTTT. Its translation is CATSGKGGRTDTQYF.

This clonotype was seen at least ten times. The chain recombines TRBV9 with TRBJ2-2; a possible D gene is TRBD1 (5 bases). CDR3 size: 16 residues. V shed 4 bases and J shed 3 bases, with 16 bases lying between them. The germline gives CDR1 SGDLS, CDR2 YYNGEE. As DNA, the CDR3 is TGTGCCAGCAGCCTTTCCTCCAGGGTGGACACCGGGGAGCTGTTTTTT. Translation: CASSLSSRVDTGELFF.

The genes are TRBV5-1 and TRBJ2-3, with D perhaps assigned TRBD1 or TRBD2 (5 bases each). The germline CDR1 and CDR2 sequences are SGHRS and YFSETQ. The CDR3 totals 17 residues. V lost 2 bases and J 2 bases, leaving 18 bases between the germline ends. The CDR3 DNA reads TGCGCCAGCAGCTTTTTGGGTCGGGGCCCTCCCACAGATACGCAGTATTTT. Amino acid sequence: CASSFLGRGPPTDTQYF.

Only a few counts were recorded for this clonotype. The rearrangement uses TRBV24-1 and TRBJ1-1; unclear D gene. Germline V CDR1 and CDR2: KGHDR, SFDVKD. Trimming took off 0 bases at V and 1 base at J, with 11 bases between the two ends. This CDR3 region has 16 residues. The CDR3 reads CATSDLHIEENTEAFF. The CDR3 coding sequence is TGTGCCACCAGTGATTTGCATATTGAGGAGAACACTGAAGCTTTCTTT.

This chain joins TRBV2 and TRBJ2-7; D perhaps matches TRBD2 (6 bases). Trimming left V 10 bases short and J 0 bases short, with 16 bases between. CDR3 size: 14 residues. Germline lookup yields CDR1 SNHLY and CDR2 FYNNEI. DNA of the CDR3: TGTGCCACCCTTACGGGGGATCACTCCTACGAGCAGTACTTC. Its translation is CATLTGDHSYEQYF.